This T cell receptor (beta chain) was identified in a study of blood T cell repertoires in COVID-19. Data came from immunoSEQ multiplex PCR; TCRdb stores just in-frame clones and leaves some out. The data hold 200,000 to 300,000 clones, with around nine tenths observed a single time. Germline V lookup: CDR1 SGDLS, CDR2 YYNGEE. The ends lost 4 bases at V and 0 bases at J; junction bases unmatched: 4. The CDR3 length is 17 residues. This sequence joins TRBV9 and TRBJ2-1; TRBD2 matches 13 bases. The sequence was obtained from a woman aged 55-75 years with COVID-19, enrolled during active disease. Sequencing input: peripheral blood. The CDR3 DNA is TGTGCCAGCAGCTCCAGGACTAGCGGGAGCTCCTACAATGAGCAGTTCTTC. Protein sequence: CASSSRTSGSSYNEQFF.